This T cell receptor (beta chain) originates from a study of T-cell reconstitution after alpha-beta-depleted transplantation in children. Trimming cost V 5 bases and J 11 bases, with 18 bases left between them. Germline V gene lookup returns CDR1 SEHNR and CDR2 FQNEAQ (reference sequence). The CDR3 totals 13 residues. Unique molecular identifiers tagged the TCRbeta library. Using its own MiXCR run on the PCR reads, TCRdb lists one record per CDR3 protein. Among over 200,000 distinct CDR3 sequences listed, around 9.6% were seen once. The sequencing used PBMCs from the stem cell graft donor, collected from the stem cell graft. The chain combines TRBV7-9 with TRBJ1-1, with D unclear. The TCR sequence derives from a human donor who donated a stem cell graft to a child with acute lymphoblastic leukemia. CDR3 residues: CASSVSNREDAFF. The CDR3 DNA reads TGTGCCAGCAGCGTATCAAATAGGGAGGATGCTTTCTTT.